These T cell receptor beta chains were read from a single sample in a study of human T cells and chemical hapten exposure. In TCRdb, the RACE reads were re-called with MiXCR into one record per CDR3 protein. This table holds fewer than 95,000 distinct CDR3 sequences, 11% found once. The input for sequencing was whole blood, taken in connection with sensitization to the hapten diphenylcyclopropenone (DPC). The receptors were gathered from a man aged 40-55 years with alopecia areata. Some clones in this sample may be carry-over from other donors' samples. Each CDR3 is given with its conserved first and last residue. A D gene is named only where the DNA matches it firmly. Only part of the rows carry a size: once, few, many, or a class if the clone is expanded.

J: TRBJ2-3; D: TRBD1; V: TRBV6-6; size: many; DNA: TGTGCCAGCAGTTATACGGACAGGGGGCTCGGTACGCAGTATTTT; CDR3: CASSYTDRGLGTQYF
J: TRBJ1-5; D: TRBD1; V: TRBV30; size: many; DNA: TGTGCCTGGAGTAGGACAGGGGACAATCAGCCCCAGCATTTT; CDR3: CAWSRTGDNQPQHF
J: TRBJ2-3; D: TRBD1; V: TRBV3-1; size: NA; DNA: TGTGCCAGCAGCCATTACTGGGACAGCCACACAGATACGCAGTATTTT; CDR3: CASSHYWDSHTDTQYF
J: TRBJ2-5; D: TRBD2; V: TRBV19; size: NA; DNA: TGTGCCAGTAGACGGGAGGCAACCCAAGAGACCCAGTACTTC; CDR3: CASRREATQETQYF
J: TRBJ2-1; D: TRBD2; V: TRBV20-1; size: NA; DNA: TGCAGTGCTAACGACCAGAGTTGGGGGACTAGCGGGAGTTTGGATGAGCAGTTCTTC; CDR3: CSANDQSWGTSGSLDEQFF
J: TRBJ2-3; D: TRBD2; V: TRBV28; size: few; DNA: TGTGCCAGCAGTACTAGCGGGAGTTTTCAAGATACGCAGTATTTT; CDR3: CASSTSGSFQDTQYF
J: TRBJ1-6; D: NA; V: TRBV27; size: few; DNA: TGTGCCAGCAGACTGACGGGGAACTCACCCCTCCACTTT; CDR3: CASRLTGNSPLHF
J: TRBJ2-1; D: NA; V: TRBV30; size: NA; DNA: TGTGCCTGGAGCGTAATATCCTACAATGAGCAGTTCTTC; CDR3: CAWSVISYNEQFF
J: TRBJ1-1; D: NA; V: TRBV10-3; size: NA; DNA: TGTGCCATCCGCCTGGACCCTTCGAACACTGAAGCTTTCTTT; CDR3: CAIRLDPSNTEAFF
J: TRBJ2-2; D: NA; V: TRBV2; size: NA; DNA: TGTGCTTGGCCGGGGGTAGGACCCGGGGAGCTGTTTTTT; CDR3: CAWPGVGPGELFF
J: TRBJ2-5; D: TRBD1; V: TRBV29-1; size: NA; DNA: TGCAGCGTCGGACAGGGTTCAGAGACCCAGTACTTC; CDR3: CSVGQGSETQYF
J: TRBJ1-2; D: TRBD1; V: TRBV6-5; size: few; DNA: TGTGCCAGCAGTCCGGGACAGGGCAACCACGAGGCGAACTATGGCTACACCTTC; CDR3: CASSPGQGNHEANYGYTF
J: TRBJ1-4; D: NA; V: TRBV20-1; size: medium-sized; DNA: TGCAGTGCTAGAGCCGGGGATAGATACGAAAAACTGTTTTTT; CDR3: CSARAGDRYEKLFF
J: TRBJ1-5; D: NA; V: TRBV7-8; size: many; DNA: TGTGCCAGCAGCCCACCCGGGCAGCCCCAGCATTTT; CDR3: CASSPPGQPQHF
J: TRBJ1-6; D: NA; V: TRBV30; size: few; DNA: TGTGCCTGGAGATACAGGGAATATAATTCACCCCTCCACTTT; CDR3: CAWRYREYNSPLHF
J: TRBJ1-1; D: TRBD1; V: TRBV30; size: few; DNA: TGTGCCTGGAGCTGGGGGACAGGGGTGAACACTGAAGCTTTCTTT; CDR3: CAWSWGTGVNTEAFF
J: TRBJ2-7; D: NA; V: TRBV29-1; size: few; DNA: TGCAGCGTTGACGGGGACGGGACCTACGAGCAGTACTTC; CDR3: CSVDGDGTYEQYF
J: TRBJ2-3; D: NA; V: TRBV18; size: NA; DNA: TGTGCCAGCTCACCACGCGACTTCACAGATACGCAGTATTTT; CDR3: CASSPRDFTDTQYF
J: TRBJ2-5; D: NA; V: TRBV12-3/TRBV12-4; size: NA; DNA: TGTGCCAGCAGTTTAGCTAGAGACGAAGAGACCCAGTACTTC; CDR3: CASSLARDEETQYF
J: TRBJ2-3; D: NA; V: TRBV20-1; size: NA; DNA: TGCAGTGCTAGGGATGGGCGAACCACAGATACGCAGTATTTT; CDR3: CSARDGRTTDTQYF
J: TRBJ2-3; D: NA; V: TRBV5-1; size: NA; DNA: TGCGCCAGCAGCTCAGGCCTGTGGGGACAAGCGAGCACAGATACGCAGTATTTT; CDR3: CASSSGLWGQASTDTQYF
J: TRBJ2-5; D: TRBD1; V: TRBV3-1; size: NA; DNA: TGTGCCAGCAGCCAAGATCGGACAGGTTACCAAGAGACCCAGTACTTC; CDR3: CASSQDRTGYQETQYF
J: TRBJ2-1; D: NA; V: TRBV23-1; size: NA; DNA: TGCGCCAGCAGCCCCGACTGTTCCTCCTACAATGAGCAGTTCTTC; CDR3: CASSPDCSSYNEQFF
J: TRBJ2-2; D: NA; V: TRBV6-2/TRBV6-3; size: NA; DNA: TGTGCCAGCACCCCTCATGGGGGACTGGCCCCCACCGGGGAGCTGTTTTTT; CDR3: CASTPHGGLAPTGELFF
J: TRBJ1-1; D: NA; V: TRBV29-1; size: few; DNA: TGCAGCGTTGAGGAGGGAAGCCTGAACACTGAAGCTTTCTTT; CDR3: CSVEEGSLNTEAFF
J: TRBJ2-6; D: NA; V: TRBV6-1; size: NA; DNA: TGTGCCAGCAACTCCTATTCTGGGGCCAACGTCCTGACTTTC; CDR3: CASNSYSGANVLTF
J: TRBJ2-7; D: NA; V: TRBV30; size: NA; DNA: TGTGCCTGGAGTTCGGGGAGCTCCTACGAGCAGTACTTC; CDR3: CAWSSGSSYEQYF
J: TRBJ1-6; D: TRBD1; V: TRBV7-8; size: many; DNA: TGTGCCAGCAGCTTAGCGGGACAGGGAAATTCACCCCTCCACTTT; CDR3: CASSLAGQGNSPLHF
J: TRBJ1-6; D: NA; V: TRBV30; size: NA; DNA: TGTGCCTGGAGCGCGGCCCTTGGGGCCCTCCACTTT; CDR3: CAWSAALGALHF
J: TRBJ2-6; D: NA; V: TRBV5-1; size: few; DNA: TGCGCCAGCAGCCACCGGGAACTAGCAGAAGGTGGGGCCAACGTCCTGACTTTC; CDR3: CASSHRELAEGGANVLTF
J: TRBJ1-1; D: NA; V: TRBV7-2; size: many; DNA: TGTGCCAGCAGCTTAGGATCTGCGAACACTGAAGCTTTCTTT; CDR3: CASSLGSANTEAFF
J: TRBJ2-2; D: TRBD2; V: TRBV27; size: many; DNA: TGTGCCAGCAGTCCAGGACTAGCGGGAGCTAGAGCCGGGGAGCTGTTTTTT; CDR3: CASSPGLAGARAGELFF
J: TRBJ2-1; D: NA; V: TRBV24-1; size: many; DNA: TGTGCCACCAGTACACTAGGGAATGAGCAGTTCTTC; CDR3: CATSTLGNEQFF